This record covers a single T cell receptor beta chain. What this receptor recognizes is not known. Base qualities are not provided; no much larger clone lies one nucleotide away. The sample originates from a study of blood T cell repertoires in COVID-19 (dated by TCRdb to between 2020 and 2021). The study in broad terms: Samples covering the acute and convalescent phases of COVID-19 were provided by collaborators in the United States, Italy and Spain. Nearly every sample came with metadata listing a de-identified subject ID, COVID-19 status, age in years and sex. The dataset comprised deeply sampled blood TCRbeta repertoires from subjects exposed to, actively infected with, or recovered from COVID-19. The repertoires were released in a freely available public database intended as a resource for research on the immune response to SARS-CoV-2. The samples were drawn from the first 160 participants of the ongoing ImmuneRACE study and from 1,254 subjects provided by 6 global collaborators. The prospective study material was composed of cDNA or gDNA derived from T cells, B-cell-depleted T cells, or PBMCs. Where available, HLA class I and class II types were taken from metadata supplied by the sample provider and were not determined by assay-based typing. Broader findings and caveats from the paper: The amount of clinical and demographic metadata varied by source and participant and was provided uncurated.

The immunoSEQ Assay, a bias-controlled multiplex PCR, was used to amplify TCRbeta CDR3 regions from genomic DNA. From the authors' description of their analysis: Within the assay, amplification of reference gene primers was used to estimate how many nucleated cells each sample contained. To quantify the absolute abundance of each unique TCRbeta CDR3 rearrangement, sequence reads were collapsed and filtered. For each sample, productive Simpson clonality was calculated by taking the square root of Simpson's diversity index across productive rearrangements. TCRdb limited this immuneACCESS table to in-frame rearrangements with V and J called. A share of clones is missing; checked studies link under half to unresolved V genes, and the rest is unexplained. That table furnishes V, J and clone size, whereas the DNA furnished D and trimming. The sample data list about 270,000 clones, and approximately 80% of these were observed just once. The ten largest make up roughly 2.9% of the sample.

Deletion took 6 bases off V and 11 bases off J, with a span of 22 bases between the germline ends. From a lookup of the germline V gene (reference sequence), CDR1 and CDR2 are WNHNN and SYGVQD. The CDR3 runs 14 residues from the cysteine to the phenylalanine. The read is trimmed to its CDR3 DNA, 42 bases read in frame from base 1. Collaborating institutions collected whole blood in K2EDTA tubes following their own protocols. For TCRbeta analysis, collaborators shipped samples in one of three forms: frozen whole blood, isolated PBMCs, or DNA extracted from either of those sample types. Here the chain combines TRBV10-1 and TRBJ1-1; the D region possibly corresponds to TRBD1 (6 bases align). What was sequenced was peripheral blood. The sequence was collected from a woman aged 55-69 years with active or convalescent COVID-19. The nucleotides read TGCGCCAGCAGCGACGCTCGGACAGTCGGGTCGGCTTTCTTT. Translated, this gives CASSDARTVGSAFF.